Given below is one T cell receptor (beta chain) in context. Original processing notes: Amplification from reference gene primers served as the basis for estimated nucleated cell counts. TCRdb's copy holds only in-frame clones and misses some; the assay was immunoSEQ multiplex PCR. From that table come the V and J calls and clone size; the DNA was used to work out D and trimming. The top ten hold about 30% of the sample, which has about 110,000 clones, 85% to 90% seen once. This entry comes from a study of blood T cell repertoires in COVID-19. Background on the study: From the United States, Italy and Spain came samples of acute and convalescent COVID-19. PBMCs, B-cell-depleted T cells, or T cells provided the cDNA or gDNA that made up the material.

Germline-derived CDR1 and CDR2 are ENHRY and SYGVKD. Between the trimmed V and J ends, which lost 4 bases and 6 bases, there was a span of 10 bases. CDR3 length: 13 residues. V and J are TRBV10-3 and TRBJ2-1; D call uncertain. Sequencing was performed on peripheral blood. The receptor comes from a woman aged 80 or over with acute or convalescent COVID-19. CDR3 DNA sequence: TGTGCCATCAGTGGGGTGTCGGGCAATGAGCAGTTCTTC. It specifies CAISGVSGNEQFF.